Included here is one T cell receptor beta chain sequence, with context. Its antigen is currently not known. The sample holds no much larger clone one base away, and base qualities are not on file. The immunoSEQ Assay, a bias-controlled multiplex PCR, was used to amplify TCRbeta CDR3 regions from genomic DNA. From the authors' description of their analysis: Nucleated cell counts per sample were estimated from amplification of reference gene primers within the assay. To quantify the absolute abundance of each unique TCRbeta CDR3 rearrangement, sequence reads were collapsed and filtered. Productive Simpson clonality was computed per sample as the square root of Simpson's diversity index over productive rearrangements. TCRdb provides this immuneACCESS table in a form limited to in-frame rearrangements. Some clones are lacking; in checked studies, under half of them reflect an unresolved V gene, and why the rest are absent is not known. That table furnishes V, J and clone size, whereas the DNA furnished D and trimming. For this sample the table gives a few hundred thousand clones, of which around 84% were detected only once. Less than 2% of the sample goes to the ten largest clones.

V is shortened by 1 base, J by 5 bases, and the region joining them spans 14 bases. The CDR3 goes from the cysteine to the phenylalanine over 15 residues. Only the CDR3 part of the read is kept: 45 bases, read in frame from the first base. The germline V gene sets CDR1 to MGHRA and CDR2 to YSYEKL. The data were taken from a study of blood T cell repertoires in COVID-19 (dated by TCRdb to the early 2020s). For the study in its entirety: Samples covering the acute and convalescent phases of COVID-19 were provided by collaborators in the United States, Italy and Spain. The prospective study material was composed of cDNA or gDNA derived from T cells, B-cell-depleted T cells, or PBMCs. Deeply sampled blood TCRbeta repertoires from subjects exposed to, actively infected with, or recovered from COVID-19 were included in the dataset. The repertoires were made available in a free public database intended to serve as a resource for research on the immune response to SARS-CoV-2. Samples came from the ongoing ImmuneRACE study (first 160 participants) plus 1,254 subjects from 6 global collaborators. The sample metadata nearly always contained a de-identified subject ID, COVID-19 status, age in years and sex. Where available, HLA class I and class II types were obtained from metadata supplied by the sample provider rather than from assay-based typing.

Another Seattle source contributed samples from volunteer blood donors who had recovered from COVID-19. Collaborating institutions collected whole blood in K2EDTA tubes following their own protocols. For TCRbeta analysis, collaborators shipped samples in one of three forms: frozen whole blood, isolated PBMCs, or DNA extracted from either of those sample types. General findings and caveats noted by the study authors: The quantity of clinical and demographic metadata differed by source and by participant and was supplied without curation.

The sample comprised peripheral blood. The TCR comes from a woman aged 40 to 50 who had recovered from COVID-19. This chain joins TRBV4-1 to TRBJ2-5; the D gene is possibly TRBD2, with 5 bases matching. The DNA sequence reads TGCGCCAGCAGCCAAGGTTCGGGGTTTGGGGAGACCCAGTACTTC. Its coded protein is CASSQGSGFGETQYF.